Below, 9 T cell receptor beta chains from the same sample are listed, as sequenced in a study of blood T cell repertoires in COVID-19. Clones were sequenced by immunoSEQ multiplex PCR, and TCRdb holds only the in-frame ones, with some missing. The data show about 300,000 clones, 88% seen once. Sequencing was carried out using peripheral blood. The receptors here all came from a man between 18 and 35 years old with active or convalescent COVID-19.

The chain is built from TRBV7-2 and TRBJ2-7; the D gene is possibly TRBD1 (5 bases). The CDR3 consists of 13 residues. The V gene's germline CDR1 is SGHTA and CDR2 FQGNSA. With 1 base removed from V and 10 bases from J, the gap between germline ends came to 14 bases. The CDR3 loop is CASSLDGMGHQYF. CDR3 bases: TGTGCCAGCAGCTTAGATGGGATGGGGCACCAGTACTTC.

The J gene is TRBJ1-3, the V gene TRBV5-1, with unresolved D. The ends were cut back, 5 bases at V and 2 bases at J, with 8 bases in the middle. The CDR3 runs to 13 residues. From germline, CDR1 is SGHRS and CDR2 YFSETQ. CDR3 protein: CASSGGTGNTIYF. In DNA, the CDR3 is TGCGCCAGCAGTGGAGGGACTGGAAACACCATATATTTT.

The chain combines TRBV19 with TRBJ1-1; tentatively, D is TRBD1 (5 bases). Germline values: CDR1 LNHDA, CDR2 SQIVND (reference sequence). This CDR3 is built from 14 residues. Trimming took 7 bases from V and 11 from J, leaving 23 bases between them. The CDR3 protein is CASIVSRGGTSAFF. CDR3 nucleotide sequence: TGTGCCAGTATTGTCTCACGTGGAGGGACGTCGGCTTTCTTT. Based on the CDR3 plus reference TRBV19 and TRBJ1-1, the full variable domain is DGGITQSPKYLFRKEGQNVTLSCEQNLNHDAMYWYRQDPGQGLRLIYYSQIVNDFQKGDIAEGYSVSREKKESFPLTVTSAQKNPTAFYLCASIVSRGGTSAFFGQGTRLTVV.

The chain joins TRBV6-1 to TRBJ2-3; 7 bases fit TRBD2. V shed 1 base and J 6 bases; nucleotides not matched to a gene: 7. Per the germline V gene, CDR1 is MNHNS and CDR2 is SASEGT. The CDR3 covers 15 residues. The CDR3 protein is CASSEVGRGFDTQYF. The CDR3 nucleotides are TGTGCCAGCAGTGAAGTGGGGCGGGGGTTTGATACGCAGTATTTT.

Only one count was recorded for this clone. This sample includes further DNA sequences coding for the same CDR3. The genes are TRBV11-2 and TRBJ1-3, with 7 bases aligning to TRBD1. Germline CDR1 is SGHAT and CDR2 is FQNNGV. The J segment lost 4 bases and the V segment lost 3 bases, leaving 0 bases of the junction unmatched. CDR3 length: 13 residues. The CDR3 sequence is CASSLGQGNTIYF. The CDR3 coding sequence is TGTGCCAGCAGCTTGGGACAGGGAAACACCATATATTTT.

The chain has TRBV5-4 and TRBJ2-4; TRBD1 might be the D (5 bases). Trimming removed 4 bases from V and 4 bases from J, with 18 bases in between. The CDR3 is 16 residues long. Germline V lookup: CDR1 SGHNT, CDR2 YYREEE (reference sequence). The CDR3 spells CASSHRVWGEKNIQYF. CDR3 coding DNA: TGTGCCAGCAGCCACCGGGTGTGGGGCGAGAAAAACATTCAGTACTTC.

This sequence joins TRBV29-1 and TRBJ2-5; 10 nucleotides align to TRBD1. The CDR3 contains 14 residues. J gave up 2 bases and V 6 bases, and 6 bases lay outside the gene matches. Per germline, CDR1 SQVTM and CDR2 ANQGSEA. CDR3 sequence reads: CSVGTGATQETQYF. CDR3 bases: TGCAGCGTAGGGACAGGGGCGACACAAGAGACCCAGTACTTC.

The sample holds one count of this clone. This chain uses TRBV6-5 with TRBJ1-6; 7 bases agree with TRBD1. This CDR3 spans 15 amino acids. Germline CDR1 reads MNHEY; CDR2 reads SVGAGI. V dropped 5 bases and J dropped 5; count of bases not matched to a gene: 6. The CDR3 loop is CASSLSGTDNSPLHF. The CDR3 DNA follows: TGTGCCAGCAGTCTCTCCGGGACAGATAATTCACCCCTCCACTTT.

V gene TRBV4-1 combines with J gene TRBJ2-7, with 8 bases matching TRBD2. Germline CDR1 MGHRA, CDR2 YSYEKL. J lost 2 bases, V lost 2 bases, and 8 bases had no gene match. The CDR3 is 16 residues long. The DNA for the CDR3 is TGCGCCAGCAGCCAACGGCACCGGGGGGGGCCCTACGAGCAGTACTTC. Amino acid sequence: CASSQRHRGGPYEQYF.